The present T cell receptor (beta chain) was sequenced within a study of early T cells in non-severe SARS-CoV-2 infection. In the study overall: RNA in bulk from unsorted whole blood was sequenced, and chains were unpaired.

One entry per CDR3 protein, called by TCRdb with MiXCR from the 5' RACE reads. The sample consists of 55,000 to 70,000 distinct CDR3 sequences, 10% to 15% of them appearing once. With 5 bases removed from V and 0 bases from J, the gap between germline ends came to 10 bases. The CDR3 totals 14 residues. The germline V gene has CDR1 MNHEY and CDR2 SVGEGT. At least ten counts were recorded for this clonotype. The TCR comes from an adult who was a healthcare worker with PCR-confirmed SARS-CoV-2 infection or an uninfected control (not recorded which). The sample taken for sequencing was whole blood. The chain uses TRBV6-2 or TRBV6-3 and TRBJ1-1, with D unresolved. Here the CDR3 reads CASSHQTVNTEAFF. For the CDR3, the DNA is TGTGCCAGCAGTCACCAGACGGTGAACACTGAAGCTTTCTTT.